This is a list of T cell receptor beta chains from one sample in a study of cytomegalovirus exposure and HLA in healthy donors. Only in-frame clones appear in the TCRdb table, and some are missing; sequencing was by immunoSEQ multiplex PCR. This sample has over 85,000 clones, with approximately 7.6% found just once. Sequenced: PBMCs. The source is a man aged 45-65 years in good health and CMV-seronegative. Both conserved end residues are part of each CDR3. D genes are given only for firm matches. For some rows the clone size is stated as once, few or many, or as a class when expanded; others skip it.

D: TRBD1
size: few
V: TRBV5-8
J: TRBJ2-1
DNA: TGTGCCAGCAGGTTGACAGGGGGCGGCGGAAAGTTCTTC
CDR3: CASRLTGGGGKFF

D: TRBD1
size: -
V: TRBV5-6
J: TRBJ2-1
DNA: TGTGCCAGCAGCTTAAGAGGGACAGGGGTTAATGAGCAGTTCTTC
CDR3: CASSLRGTGVNEQFF

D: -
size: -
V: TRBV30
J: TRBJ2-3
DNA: TGTGCCTGGACGCCGGGACTTTCCACAGATACGCAGTATTTT
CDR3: CAWTPGLSTDTQYF

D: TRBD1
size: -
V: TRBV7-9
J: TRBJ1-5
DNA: TGTGCCAGCAGCTTAGGGCCAGGGGGCCCCGGGGCCCAGCATTTT
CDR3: CASSLGPGGPGAQHF

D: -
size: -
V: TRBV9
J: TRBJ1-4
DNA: TGTGCCAGCAGCCCGAGGGAGAGTTCAAATGAAAAACTGTTTTTT
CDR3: CASSPRESSNEKLFF

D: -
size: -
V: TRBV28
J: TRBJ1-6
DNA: TGTGCCAGCAGTTTTGGGGGCGTAGGTAATTCTCCCCTCCACTTT
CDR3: CASSFGGVGNSPLHF

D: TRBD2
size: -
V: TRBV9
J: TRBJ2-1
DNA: TGTGCCAGCAGCGTAGAATTAGCGGGGGGAAATGAGCAGTTCTTC
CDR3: CASSVELAGGNEQFF

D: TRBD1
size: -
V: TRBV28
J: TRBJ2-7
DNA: TGTGCCAGTGGCGAGGGACAGGAAACCTACGAGCAGTACTTC
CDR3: CASGEGQETYEQYF

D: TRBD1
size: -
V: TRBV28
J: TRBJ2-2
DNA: TGTGCCAGCAGTATCGGACAGGAAGTCGGGGAGCTGTTTTTT
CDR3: CASSIGQEVGELFF

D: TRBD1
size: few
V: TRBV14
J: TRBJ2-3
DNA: TGTGCCAGCAGCCGATACAGGGGAAACGCAGATACGCAGTATTTT
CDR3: CASSRYRGNADTQYF

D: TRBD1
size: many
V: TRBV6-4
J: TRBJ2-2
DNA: TGTGCCAGCAGTGAGAGATGGGACAGTAACACCGGGGAGCTGTTTTTT
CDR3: CASSERWDSNTGELFF

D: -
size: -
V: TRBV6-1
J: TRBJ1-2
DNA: TGTGCCACGGGGGAGGGAAACATCTATGGCTACACCTTC
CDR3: CATGEGNIYGYTF

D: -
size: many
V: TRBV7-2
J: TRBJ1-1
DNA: TGTGCCAGCAGCCCCGGGATGGGGGAAGCTTTCTTT
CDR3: CASSPGMGEAFF

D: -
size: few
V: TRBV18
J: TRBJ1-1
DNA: TGTGCCAGCTCACCAAATCCCCAGGGATCGAATGAAGCTTTCTTT
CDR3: CASSPNPQGSNEAFF

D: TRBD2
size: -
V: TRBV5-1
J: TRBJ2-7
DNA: TGCGCCAGCAGCCTGGAGCGGGAGGGGGCCTACGAGCAGTACTTC
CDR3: CASSLEREGAYEQYF

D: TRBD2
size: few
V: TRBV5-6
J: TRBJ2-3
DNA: TGTGCCAGCAGCTTCCGGACTAGCGGGGAAAGCACAGATACGCAGTATTTT
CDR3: CASSFRTSGESTDTQYF

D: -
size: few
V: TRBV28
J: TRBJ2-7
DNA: TGTGCCAGCAGTTTAATTGGGGCGTACGAGCAGTACTTC
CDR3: CASSLIGAYEQYF

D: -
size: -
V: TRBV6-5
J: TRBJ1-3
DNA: TGTGCCAGCAGTTCCGACAGACACTACTCTGGAAACACCATATATTTT
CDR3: CASSSDRHYSGNTIYF

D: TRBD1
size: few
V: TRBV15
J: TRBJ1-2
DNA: TGTGCCACCAGCAGTGCCGACAGGGTTTATGGCTACACCTTC
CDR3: CATSSADRVYGYTF

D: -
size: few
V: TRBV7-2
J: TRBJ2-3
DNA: TGTGCCAGCAGCCACTCAGATACGCAGTATTTT
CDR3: CASSHSDTQYF

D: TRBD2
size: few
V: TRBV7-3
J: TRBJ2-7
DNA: TGTGCCAGCAGCTCAGCGGGAGGCTACGAGCAGTACTTC
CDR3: CASSSAGGYEQYF

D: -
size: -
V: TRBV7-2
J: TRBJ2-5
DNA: TGTGCCAGCAGCCCTGGACAGCAAGAGACCCAGTACTTC
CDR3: CASSPGQQETQYF

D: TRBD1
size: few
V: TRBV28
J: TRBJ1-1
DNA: TGTGCCAGTTTACCGGGACAGGCTATGTTTAACACTGAAGCTTTCTTT
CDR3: CASLPGQAMFNTEAFF

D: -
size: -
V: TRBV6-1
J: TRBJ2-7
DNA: TGTGCCAGCAGGGACAGTAGGAGCTCCTACGAGCAGTACTTC
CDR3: CASRDSRSSYEQYF

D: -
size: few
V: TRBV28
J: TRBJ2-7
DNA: TGTGCCAGCAGTCCCGGGACTGCTACTTACGAGCAGTACTTC
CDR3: CASSPGTATYEQYF

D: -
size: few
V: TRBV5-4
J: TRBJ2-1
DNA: TGTGCCAGCAGCCAAACTAGCAATGAGCAGTTCTTC
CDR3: CASSQTSNEQFF

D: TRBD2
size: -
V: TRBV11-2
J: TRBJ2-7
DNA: TGTGCCAGCAGCCGGGAGGACGAGCAGTACTTC
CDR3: CASSREDEQYF

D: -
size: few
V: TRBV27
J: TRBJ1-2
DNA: TGTGCCAGCAGTCCAAGTAGCGGGTGGGGCTACACCTTC
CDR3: CASSPSSGWGYTF